The following is a T cell receptor (beta chain) sequence with its context. This entry belongs to a study of T cell changes during pregnancy in multiple sclerosis. V lost 4 bases to trimming and J lost 11 bases; unmatched junction nucleotides: 7. This CDR3 contains 14 residues. CDR1 and CDR2 from the germline V gene are SGHKS and YYEKEE (reference sequence). Assay: immunoSEQ multiplex PCR; the TCRdb copy retains only in-frame clones and omits some. The table includes some 33,000 clones, about nine tenths detected once. The gene calls are TRBV5-5 and TRBJ1-6, with TRBD1 matching over 9 bases. The material sequenced was CD8+ T cells from peripheral blood mononuclear cells, taken in the second trimester of pregnancy. The sequence was collected from a female donor in good health, enrolled as a control in a pregnancy study. CDR3 nucleotides: TGTGCCAGCAGCCAGACAGGGGGTGGGACACCCCTCCACTTT. Residues: CASSQTGGGTPLHF.